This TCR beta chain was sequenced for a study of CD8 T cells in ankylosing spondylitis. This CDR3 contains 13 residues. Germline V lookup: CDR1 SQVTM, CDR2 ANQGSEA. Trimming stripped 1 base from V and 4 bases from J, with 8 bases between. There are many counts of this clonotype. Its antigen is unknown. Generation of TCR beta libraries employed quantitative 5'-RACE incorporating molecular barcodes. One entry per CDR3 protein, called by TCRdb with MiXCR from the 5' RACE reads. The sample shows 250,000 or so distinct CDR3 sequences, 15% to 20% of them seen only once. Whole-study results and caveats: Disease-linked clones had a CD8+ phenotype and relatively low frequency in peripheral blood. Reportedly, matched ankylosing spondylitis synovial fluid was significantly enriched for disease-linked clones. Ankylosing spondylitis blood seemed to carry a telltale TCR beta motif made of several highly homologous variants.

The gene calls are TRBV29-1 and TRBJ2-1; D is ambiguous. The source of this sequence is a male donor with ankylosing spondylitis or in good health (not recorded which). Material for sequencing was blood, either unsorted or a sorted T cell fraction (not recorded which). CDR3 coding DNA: TGCAGCGTTGAAGGCTGGGGATACAATGAGCAGTTCTTC. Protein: CSVEGWGYNEQFF.